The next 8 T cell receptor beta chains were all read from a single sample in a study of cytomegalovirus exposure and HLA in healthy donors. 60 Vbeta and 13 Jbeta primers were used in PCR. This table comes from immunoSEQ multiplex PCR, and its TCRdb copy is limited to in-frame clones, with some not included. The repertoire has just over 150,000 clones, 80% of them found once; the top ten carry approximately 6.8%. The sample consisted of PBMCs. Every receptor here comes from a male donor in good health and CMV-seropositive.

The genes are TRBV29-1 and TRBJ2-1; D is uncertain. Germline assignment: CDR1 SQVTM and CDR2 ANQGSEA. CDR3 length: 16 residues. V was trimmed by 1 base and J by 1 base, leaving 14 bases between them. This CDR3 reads CSVEGATWVSYNEQFF. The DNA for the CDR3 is TGCAGCGTTGAAGGGGCTACCTGGGTATCCTACAATGAGCAGTTCTTC.

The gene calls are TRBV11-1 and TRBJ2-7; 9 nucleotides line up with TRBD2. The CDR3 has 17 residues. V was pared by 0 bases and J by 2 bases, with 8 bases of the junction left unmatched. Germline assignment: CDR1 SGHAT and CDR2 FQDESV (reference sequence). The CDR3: CASSLAIGLAGPYEQYF. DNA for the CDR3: TGTGCCAGCAGCTTAGCGATCGGGCTAGCGGGACCCTACGAGCAGTACTTC.

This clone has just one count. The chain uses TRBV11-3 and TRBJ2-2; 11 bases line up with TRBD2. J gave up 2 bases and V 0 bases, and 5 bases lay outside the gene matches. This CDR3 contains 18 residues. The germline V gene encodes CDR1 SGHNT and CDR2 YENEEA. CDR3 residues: CASSLEQGLADNTGELFF. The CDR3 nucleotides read TGTGCCAGCAGCTTAGAGCAGGGACTAGCGGATAACACCGGGGAGCTGTTTTTT.

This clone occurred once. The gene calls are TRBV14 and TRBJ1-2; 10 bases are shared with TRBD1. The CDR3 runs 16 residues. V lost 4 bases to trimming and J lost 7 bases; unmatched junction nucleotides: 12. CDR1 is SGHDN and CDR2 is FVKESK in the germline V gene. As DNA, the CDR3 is TGTGCCAGCAGCCTCTCCGACAGGGGGCTGGAGAGTGGCTACACCTTC. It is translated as CASSLSDRGLESGYTF. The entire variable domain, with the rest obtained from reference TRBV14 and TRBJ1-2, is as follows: EAGVTQFPSHSVIEKGQTVTLRCDPISGHDNLYWYRRVMGKEIKFLLHFVKESKQDESGMPNNRFLAERTGGTYSTLKVQPAELEDSGVYFCASSLSDRGLESGYTFGSGTRLTVV.

The DNA of the CDR3 is TGTGCCAGCAGTGGGGGACAGAAGGGCTACACCTTC. The encoded protein is CASSGGQKGYTF. The J gene is TRBJ1-2, the V gene TRBV2, with 7 positions matching TRBD1. The CDR3 covers 12 residues. V was pared by 4 bases and J by 8 bases, with 4 bases of the junction left unmatched. Germline CDR1 reads SNHLY; CDR2 reads FYNNEI.

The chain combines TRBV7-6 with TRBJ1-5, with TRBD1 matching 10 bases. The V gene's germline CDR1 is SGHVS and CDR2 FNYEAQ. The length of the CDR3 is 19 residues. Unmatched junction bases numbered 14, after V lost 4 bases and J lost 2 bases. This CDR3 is CASSWEDRGYERGNQPQHF. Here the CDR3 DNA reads TGTGCCAGCAGCTGGGAGGACAGGGGGTATGAAAGAGGCAATCAGCCCCAGCATTTT.

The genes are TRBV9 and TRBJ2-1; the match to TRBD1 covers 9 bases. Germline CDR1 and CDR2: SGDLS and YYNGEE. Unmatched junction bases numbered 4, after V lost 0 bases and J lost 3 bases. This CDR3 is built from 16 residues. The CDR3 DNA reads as TGTGCCAGCAGCGTAGGTATGGGACAGGGCTACAATGAGCAGTTCTTC. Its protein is CASSVGMGQGYNEQFF.

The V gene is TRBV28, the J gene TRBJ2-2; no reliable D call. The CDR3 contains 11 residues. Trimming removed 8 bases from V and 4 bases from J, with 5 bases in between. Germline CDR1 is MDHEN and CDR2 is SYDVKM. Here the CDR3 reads CASRVTGELFF. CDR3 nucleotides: TGTGCCAGCCGGGTCACCGGGGAGCTGTTTTTT.